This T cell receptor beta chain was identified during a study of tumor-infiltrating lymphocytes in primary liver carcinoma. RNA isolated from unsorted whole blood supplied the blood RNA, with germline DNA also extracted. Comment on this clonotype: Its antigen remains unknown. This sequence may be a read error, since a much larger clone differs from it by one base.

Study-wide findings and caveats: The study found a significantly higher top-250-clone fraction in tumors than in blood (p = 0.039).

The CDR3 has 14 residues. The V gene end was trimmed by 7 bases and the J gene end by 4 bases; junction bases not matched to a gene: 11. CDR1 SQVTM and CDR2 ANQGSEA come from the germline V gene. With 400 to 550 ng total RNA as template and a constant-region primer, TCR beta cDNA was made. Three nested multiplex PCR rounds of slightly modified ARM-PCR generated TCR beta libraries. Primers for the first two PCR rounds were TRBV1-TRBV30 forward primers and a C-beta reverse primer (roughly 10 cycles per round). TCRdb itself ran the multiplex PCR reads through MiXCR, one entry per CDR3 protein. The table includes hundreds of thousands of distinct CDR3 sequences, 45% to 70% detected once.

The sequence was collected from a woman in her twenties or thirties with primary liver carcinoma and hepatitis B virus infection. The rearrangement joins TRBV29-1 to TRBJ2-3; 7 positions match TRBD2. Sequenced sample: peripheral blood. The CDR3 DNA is TGCAGCGCCCAGACTGGCGGGAGCGCAGATACGCAGTATTTT. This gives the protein CSAQTGGSADTQYF.